The 28 T cell receptor beta chains presented below share a single source sample, sequenced in a study of Graves' ophthalmopathy and Graves' hyperthyroidism. Amplification of the TCR beta CDR3 regions used RNA transcripts (as template). HTBI-primed first-round RT-PCR preceded second-round multiplex PCR. Via MiXCR, TCRdb re-called the multiplex PCR reads, giving one row per CDR3 protein. The table lists some 370,000 distinct CDR3 sequences, roughly a sixth of them singletons, with 2.4% in the top ten. The sequencing sample was made of peripheral blood. Receptors were obtained from an adult woman with stable Graves' hyperthyroidism.

CDR3: CASSARTWVTEAFF. The DNA for the CDR3 is TGTGCCAGCAGTGCCAGGACCTGGGTCACTGAAGCTTTCTTT. The V call is TRBV6-1, the J call TRBJ1-1; no definite D call. The CDR3 contains 14 residues. Germline-derived CDR1 and CDR2 are MNHNS and SASEGT. The V gene lost 4 bases and the J gene lost 4 bases, with 13 bases spanning the gap.

Only one count was recorded for this clonotype. The chain carries TRBV6-2 or TRBV6-3 and TRBJ1-1; 9 bases are a match to TRBD1. Unmatched junction bases numbered 7, after V lost 1 base and J lost 7 bases. Germline values: CDR1 MNHEY, CDR2 SVGEGT. CDR3 length: 15 residues. The CDR3 region has the DNA TGTGCCAGCAGTTACTACTACAGGGGGCCGGGTGAAGCTTTCTTT. It codes for CASSYYYRGPGEAFF.

This clonotype was detected many times. This sequence joins TRBV7-8 and TRBJ1-1; D possibly corresponds to TRBD1 (5 bases). V shed 0 bases and J shed 4 bases, with 15 bases lying between them. Looked up from germline, CDR1 is SGHVS and CDR2 is FQNEAQ. This CDR3 region has 16 residues. This CDR3 reads CASSLARMGGVTEAFF. CDR3 coding DNA: TGTGCCAGCAGCTTAGCGCGGATGGGGGGGGTCACTGAAGCTTTCTTT.

To note about this clonotype: A much larger clone is a single base away; this may be a read error. The chain joins TRBV7-9 to TRBJ1-2; no firm D call. The CDR3 totals 14 residues. Germline loops: CDR1 SEHNR, CDR2 FQNEAQ (reference sequence). The V end lost 0 bases, the J end lost 1 base, and 6 bases lay between the germline ends. The CDR3 nucleotides read TGTGCCAGCAGCTTAGCCGGAGGTAACTATGGCTACACCTTC. Translated: CASSLAGGNYGYTF.

J is TRBJ2-7 and V is TRBV4-1; no reliable D call. The CDR3 extends over 14 amino acids. Germline CDR1 and CDR2: MGHRA and YSYEKL. V was shortened by 3 bases and J by 3 bases, with 12 bases between the two germline ends. Written as DNA, the CDR3 is TGCGCCAGCAGCCATGAACAAGGTGACTACGAGCAGTACTTC. As protein: CASSHEQGDYEQYF.

The table lists this clonotype with many counts. V is TRBV6-1 and J is TRBJ2-7, with a weak D call TRBD2 (7 bases). V lost 6 bases to trimming and J lost 3 bases, with 18 bases between them. CDR1 MNHNS and CDR2 SASEGT come from the germline V gene. The CDR3 covers 15 residues. As DNA, the CDR3 is TGTGCCAGCAGCGAGGGGGGGGCTACCCTCTACGAGCAGTACTTC. It specifies CASSEGGATLYEQYF.

The gene calls are TRBV30 and TRBJ1-2; 7 bases align to TRBD1. Germline-derived CDR1 and CDR2 are GTSNPN and SVGIG (reference sequence). V gave up 2 bases and J gave up 1 base; unmatched junction bases: 4. This CDR3 comprises 14 residues. The CDR3 DNA reads as TGTGCCTGGAGTCACAGGGGTCGTAACTATGGCTACACCTTC. Its translation: CAWSHRGRNYGYTF.

At least ten counts were recorded for this clonotype. This chain connects TRBV27 to TRBJ2-7, with D maybe TRBD2 (6 bases). CDR1 is MNHEY, CDR2 SMNVEV, per germline (reference sequence). V lost 7 bases, J lost 2 bases, and 12 bases lay in between. The CDR3 loop spans 13 amino acids. The CDR3 here is CASTGPGAYEQYF. The DNA for the CDR3 is TGTGCCAGCACCGGCCCGGGGGCCTACGAGCAGTACTTC.

A note on this clonotype: This may stem from a read error, because a much larger clone lies one nucleotide away. This rearrangement joins TRBV24-1 to TRBJ2-2, with 10 bases that match TRBD1. The CDR3 is 17 amino acids. The ends lost 4 bases at V and 1 base at J; junction bases unmatched: 5. Germline V CDR1 and CDR2: KGHDR, SFDVKD. CDR3 nucleotide sequence: TGTGCCACCAGTGACTCTGACAGGGGGCTGAACACCGGGGAGCTGTTTTTT. Translation: CATSDSDRGLNTGELFF.

Of note for this clonotype: The final CDR3 position lacks the conserved phenylalanine or tryptophan, pointing to a likely read error. No DNA is shown, since the ends of the CDR3 on it are uncertain; the CDR3 is the one TCRdb lists. J is TRBJ1-1 and V is TRBV2; no DNA check was done on the table's D call, TRBD1. The germline V gene encodes CDR1 SNHLY and CDR2 FYNNEI. The CDR3 has 14 residues if both end residues are counted. CDR3: CASSGWGGNTEALV.

The chain carries TRBV27 and TRBJ2-7, with TRBD2 identical over 12 bases. V lost 3 bases to trimming and J lost 6 bases; unmatched junction nucleotides: 3. The CDR3 has 14 amino acids. Germline CDR1 reads MNHEY; CDR2 reads SMNVEV (reference sequence). The DNA of the CDR3 is TGTGCCAGCAGTTTGCTAGCGGGGGGGCGCGAGCAGTACTTC. It is translated as CASSLLAGGREQYF.

This clonotype was observed a handful of times. The V call is TRBV9, the J call TRBJ1-1; 9 bases fit TRBD1. Germline lookup yields CDR1 SGDLS and CDR2 YYNGEE. The CDR3 spans 15 residues. V was clipped by 4 bases and J by 3 bases; unmatched bases: 7. The CDR3 DNA follows: TGTGCCAGCAGCCTCACACAGGGGGCGGACACTGAAGCTTTCTTT. Translating gives CASSLTQGADTEAFF.

This clonotype was seen many times. The chain employs TRBV20-1 and TRBJ1-2, with unresolved D. Trimming stripped 6 bases from V and 7 bases from J, with 9 bases between. The germline V gene has CDR1 DFQATT and CDR2 SNEGSKA (reference sequence). This CDR3 spans 10 amino acids. CDR3 loop: CSATLGGYTF. In DNA, the CDR3 is TGCAGTGCCACCTTAGGTGGCTACACCTTC.

Details on this clonotype: Germline and junction disagree at one end, which may indicate a read error. V gene TRBV29-1 combines with J gene TRBJ2-4, with 9 bases aligning to TRBD2. The CDR3 consists of 14 residues. Germline assignment: CDR1 SQVTM and CDR2 ANQGSEA. DNA for the CDR3: TGCAGCGTTGACACGGGCGGGAGGGCGAACATTAAGTACTTC. Translated, it gives CSVDTGGRANIKYF.

This clonotype was seen a few times. This chain connects TRBV5-4 to TRBJ2-7; maybe TRBD2 (5 bases). The CDR3 consists of 15 residues. The V gene lost 4 bases and the J gene lost 7 bases, with 21 bases spanning the gap. Germline values: CDR1 SGHNT, CDR2 YYREEE (reference sequence). CDR3 in DNA: TGTGCCAGCAGCGGAGGATCTGTTGATTTACGGGAGCAGTACTTC. It codes for CASSGGSVDLREQYF. Combining the CDR3 with reference TRBV5-4 and TRBJ2-7 gives the whole variable domain ETGVTQSPTHLIKTRGQQVTLRCSSQSGHNTVSWYQQALGQGPQFIFQYYREEENGRGNFPPRFSGLQFPNYSSELNVNALELDDSALYLCASSGGSVDLREQYFGPGTRLTVT.

This clonotype was seen at least ten times. This chain links TRBV29-1 with TRBJ2-5; D remains ambiguous. Trimming cost V 1 base and J 7 bases, with 7 bases left between them. Germline CDR1 and CDR2: SQVTM and ANQGSEA. The CDR3 contains 11 residues. CDR3 region: CSVEAVRTQYF. The CDR3 DNA reads TGCAGCGTTGAAGCGGTCCGGACCCAGTACTTC.

The chain joins TRBV28 to TRBJ2-5; 10 nucleotides match TRBD1. The CDR3 has 16 residues. Unmatched junction bases numbered 10, after V lost 4 bases and J lost 5 bases. Germline CDR1 is MDHEN and CDR2 is SYDVKM. CDR3 sequence reads: CASSYKGTGESETQYF. The CDR3 nucleotides are TGTGCCAGCAGTTACAAGGGGACAGGGGAATCGGAGACCCAGTACTTC. The whole variable domain, remainder taken from reference TRBV28 and TRBJ2-5, is DVKVTQSSRYLVKRTGEKVFLECVQDMDHENMFWYRQDPGLGLRLIYFSYDVKMKEKGDIPEGYSVSREKKERFSLILESASTNQTSMYLCASSYKGTGESETQYFGPGTRLLVL.

This clonotype was detected ten times or more. The V and J genes are TRBV7-2 and TRBJ2-4, with 12 bases matching TRBD2. The trim removed 3 bases at V and 3 bases at J, leaving 6 bases unmatched. CDR3 length: 17 residues. In germline, CDR1 is SGHTA, CDR2 FQGNSA. In DNA form, the CDR3 reads TGTGCCAGCAGCTTGACTAGCGGGAGAGTGGGCAAAAACATTCAGTACTTC. The encoded protein is CASSLTSGRVGKNIQYF.

The rearrangement links TRBV3-1 to TRBJ1-3, with D unresolved. V lost 0 bases, J lost 0 bases, and 6 bases lay in between. The CDR3 is made up of 15 amino acids. Germline V gene sequence: CDR1 LGHDT, CDR2 YNNKEL (reference sequence). CDR3 nucleotide sequence: TGTGCCAGCAGCCAAGACAGCGTCTCTGGAAACACCATATATTTT. Residues: CASSQDSVSGNTIYF.

This clonotype was seen many times. The rearrangement joins TRBV11-1 to TRBJ1-2; D not resolved. The CDR3 is made up of 13 amino acids. Trimming pared 4 bases from V and 4 bases from J, leaving 10 bases between. Germline CDR1 and CDR2: SGHAT and FQDESV (reference sequence). The CDR3 loop reads CASSSLRGYGYTF. In nucleotides, the CDR3 is TGTGCCAGCAGCTCTCTACGAGGCTATGGCTACACCTTC.

Many counts were recorded for this clonotype. CDR3 nucleotide sequence: TGCAGTGCTAGAAAGGGGGGCTTGAACACCGGGGAGCTGTTTTTT. This codes for CSARKGGLNTGELFF. The chain joins TRBV20-1 to TRBJ2-2, with D perhaps given as TRBD1 or TRBD2 (6 bases each). The CDR3 has 15 amino acids. Trimming removed 2 bases from V and 1 base from J, with 11 bases in between. The germline CDR1 and CDR2 sequences are DFQATT and SNEGSKA (reference sequence).

The sample holds many counts of this clonotype. The chain joins TRBV2 to TRBJ1-1, with TRBD1 as a possible D gene (5 bases). V was pared by 7 bases and J by 1 base, with 10 bases between. The CDR3 consists of 13 residues. Germline values: CDR1 SNHLY, CDR2 FYNNEI. CDR3 residues: CASKYDRNTEAFF. CDR3 nucleotide sequence: TGTGCCAGCAAATACGACAGGAACACTGAAGCTTTCTTT. Combining the CDR3 with reference TRBV2 and TRBJ1-1 gives the whole variable domain EPEVTQTPSHQVTQMGQEVILRCVPISNHLYFYWYRQILGQKVEFLVSFYNNEISEKSEIFDDQFSVERPDGSNFTLKIRSTKLEDSAMYFCASKYDRNTEAFFGQGTRLTVV.

This clonotype was observed a few times. This chain links TRBV29-1 with TRBJ1-5, with 8 bases matching TRBD1. The germline V gene has CDR1 SQVTM and CDR2 ANQGSEA. The CDR3 spans 14 residues. V lost 6 bases, J lost 3 bases, and 7 bases stayed unmatched. CDR3 protein: CSVAQGDPNQPQHF. The CDR3 DNA is TGCAGCGTAGCACAGGGGGACCCCAATCAGCCCCAGCATTTT. Full variable domain (remainder filled in from reference TRBV29-1 and TRBJ1-5): SAVISQKPSRDICQRGTSLTIQCQVDSQVTMMFWYRQQPGQSLTLIATANQGSEATYESGFVIDKFPISRPNLTFSTLTVSNMSPEDSSIYLCSVAQGDPNQPQHFGDGTRLSIL.

This clonotype was detected ten times or more. CDR3 in amino acids: CSARDLDYTF. DNA for the CDR3: TGCAGTGCTAGAGACTTAGACTACACCTTC. The chain links TRBV20-1 to TRBJ1-2; no clear D gene. Germline loops: CDR1 DFQATT, CDR2 SNEGSKA (reference sequence). Trimming pared 0 bases from V and 10 bases from J, leaving 6 bases between. The CDR3 runs 10 residues.

The chain combines TRBV12-3 or TRBV12-4 with TRBJ2-7; D is possibly TRBD2 (6 bases). This CDR3 has 13 residues. V was trimmed by 9 bases and J by 4 bases, leaving 16 bases between them. Here the CDR3 reads CASGLGGKYEQYF. Here the CDR3 DNA reads TGTGCCAGTGGTTTGGGGGGAAAATACGAGCAGTACTTC.

This clonotype was picked up many times. The chain joins TRBV6-1 to TRBJ1-2; D gene unclear. V was pared by 7 bases and J by 8 bases, with 11 bases between. CDR3 length equals 11 residues. CDR1 is MNHNS and CDR2 is SASEGT in the germline V gene. This chain's CDR3 is CASMEGWGYTF. The CDR3 DNA reads as TGTGCCAGCATGGAGGGTTGGGGCTACACCTTC.

This clonotype occurred many times. The chain combines TRBV20-1 with TRBJ1-2; tentative D call: TRBD1 (5 bases). This CDR3 comprises 13 residues. Trimming removed 1 base from V and 8 bases from J, with 14 bases in between. Per the germline V gene, CDR1 is DFQATT and CDR2 is SNEGSKA (reference sequence). The CDR3 nucleotides read TGCAGTGCTAGAGGTGATGCAGGGAAAGGCTACACCTTC. Encoded protein: CSARGDAGKGYTF.

This clonotype was picked up many times. The J gene is TRBJ2-5, the V gene TRBV12-3 or TRBV12-4; D unresolved. The CDR3 runs to 15 residues. Trimming cost V 4 bases and J 0 bases, with 12 bases left between them. The CDR3 DNA sequence: TGTGCCAGCAGTTCGCGTAACAGATACCAAGAGACCCAGTACTTC. It specifies CASSSRNRYQETQYF.